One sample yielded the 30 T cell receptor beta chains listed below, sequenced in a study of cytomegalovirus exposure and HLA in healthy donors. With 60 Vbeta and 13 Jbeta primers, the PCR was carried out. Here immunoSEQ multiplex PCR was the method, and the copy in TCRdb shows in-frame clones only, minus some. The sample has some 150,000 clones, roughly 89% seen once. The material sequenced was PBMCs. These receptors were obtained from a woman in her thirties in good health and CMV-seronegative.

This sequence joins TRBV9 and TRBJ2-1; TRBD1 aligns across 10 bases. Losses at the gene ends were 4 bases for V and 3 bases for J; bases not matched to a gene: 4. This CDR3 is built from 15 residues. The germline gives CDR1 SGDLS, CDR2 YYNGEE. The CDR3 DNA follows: TGTGCCAGCAGCATCGGACAGGGGGTCTACAATGAGCAGTTCTTC. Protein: CASSIGQGVYNEQFF.

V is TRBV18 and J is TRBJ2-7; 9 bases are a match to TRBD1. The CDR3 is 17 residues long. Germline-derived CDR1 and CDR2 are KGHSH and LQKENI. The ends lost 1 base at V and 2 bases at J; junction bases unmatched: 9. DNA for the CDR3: TGTGCCAGCTCACCACGGCAATCCGGGACAGGGACCTACGAGCAGTACTTC. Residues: CASSPRQSGTGTYEQYF.

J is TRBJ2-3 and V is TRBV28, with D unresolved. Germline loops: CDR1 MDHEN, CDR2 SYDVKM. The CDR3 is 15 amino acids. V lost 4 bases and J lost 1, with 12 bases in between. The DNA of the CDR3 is TGTGCCAGCAGTTCCCCCCCCGCGGGCACAGATACGCAGTATTTT. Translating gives CASSSPPAGTDTQYF.

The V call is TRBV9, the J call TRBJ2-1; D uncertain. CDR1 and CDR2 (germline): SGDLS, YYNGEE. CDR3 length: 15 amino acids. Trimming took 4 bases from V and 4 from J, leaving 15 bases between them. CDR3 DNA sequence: TGTGCCAGCAGCCCCGACGGTGGCGGATACAATGAGCAGTTCTTC. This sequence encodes CASSPDGGGYNEQFF.

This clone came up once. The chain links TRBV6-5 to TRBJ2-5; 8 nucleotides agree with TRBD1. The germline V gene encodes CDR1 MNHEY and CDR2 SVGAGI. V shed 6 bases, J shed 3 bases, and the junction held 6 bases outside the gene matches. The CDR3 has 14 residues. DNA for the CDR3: TGTGCCAGCAGCGGGGGACAGGTAGAAGAGACCCAGTACTTC. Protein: CASSGGQVEETQYF.

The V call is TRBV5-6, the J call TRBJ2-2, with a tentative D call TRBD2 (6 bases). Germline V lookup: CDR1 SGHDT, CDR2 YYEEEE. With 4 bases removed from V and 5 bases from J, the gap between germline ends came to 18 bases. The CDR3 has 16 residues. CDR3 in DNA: TGTGCCAGCAGCCCCCCGGAGGGGAGGTTGACCGGGGAGCTGTTTTTT. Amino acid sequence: CASSPPEGRLTGELFF.

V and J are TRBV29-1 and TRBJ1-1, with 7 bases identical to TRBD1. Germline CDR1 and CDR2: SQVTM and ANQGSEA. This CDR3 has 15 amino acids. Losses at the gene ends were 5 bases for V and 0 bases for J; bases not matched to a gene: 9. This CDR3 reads CSVPSGGQMNTEAFF. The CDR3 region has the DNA TGCAGCGTTCCCTCAGGGGGACAGATGAACACTGAAGCTTTCTTT.

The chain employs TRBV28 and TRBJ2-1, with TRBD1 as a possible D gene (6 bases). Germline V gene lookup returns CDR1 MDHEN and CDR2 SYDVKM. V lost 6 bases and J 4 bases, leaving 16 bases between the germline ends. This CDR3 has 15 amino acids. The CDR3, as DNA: TGTGCCAGCAGAATAAGCCTACAGGGTTACAATGAGCAGTTCTTC. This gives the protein CASRISLQGYNEQFF.

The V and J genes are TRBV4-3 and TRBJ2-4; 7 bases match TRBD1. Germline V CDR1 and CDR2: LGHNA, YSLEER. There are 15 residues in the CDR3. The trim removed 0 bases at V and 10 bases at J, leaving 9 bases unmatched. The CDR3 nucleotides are TGCGCCAGCAGCCAAGAGTGGCAGGGGGATTGGATTCAGTACTTC. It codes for CASSQEWQGDWIQYF.

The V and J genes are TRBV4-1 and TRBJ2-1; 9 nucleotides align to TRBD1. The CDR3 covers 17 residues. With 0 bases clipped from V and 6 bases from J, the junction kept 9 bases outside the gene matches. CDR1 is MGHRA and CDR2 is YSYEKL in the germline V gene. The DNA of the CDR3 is TGCGCCAGCAGCCAAGATCTACCCGGGACAGGGTTCAATGAGCAGTTCTTC. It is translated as CASSQDLPGTGFNEQFF.

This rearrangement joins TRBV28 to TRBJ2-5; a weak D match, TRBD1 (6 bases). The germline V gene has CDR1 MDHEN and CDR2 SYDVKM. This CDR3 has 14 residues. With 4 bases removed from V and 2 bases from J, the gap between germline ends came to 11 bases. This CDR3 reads CASSSGQQQETQYF. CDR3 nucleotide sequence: TGTGCCAGCAGTTCCGGACAGCAGCAAGAGACCCAGTACTTC.

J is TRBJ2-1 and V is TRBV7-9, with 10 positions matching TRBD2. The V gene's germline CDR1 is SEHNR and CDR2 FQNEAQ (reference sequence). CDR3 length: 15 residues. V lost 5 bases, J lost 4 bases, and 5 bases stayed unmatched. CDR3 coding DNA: TGTGCCAGCAGCCCAGGGACTAGCGTTTACAATGAGCAGTTCTTC. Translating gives CASSPGTSVYNEQFF.

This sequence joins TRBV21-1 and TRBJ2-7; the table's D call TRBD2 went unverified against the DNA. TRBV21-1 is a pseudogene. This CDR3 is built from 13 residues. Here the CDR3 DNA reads TGTGCCAGCAGCAAACGAGGCCGATACGAGCAGTACTTC. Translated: CASSKRGRYEQYF.

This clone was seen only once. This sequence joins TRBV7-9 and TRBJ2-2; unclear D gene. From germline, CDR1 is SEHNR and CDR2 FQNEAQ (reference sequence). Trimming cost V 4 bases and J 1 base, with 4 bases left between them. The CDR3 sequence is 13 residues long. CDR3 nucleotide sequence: TGTGCCAGCAGCTCTAAGAACACCGGGGAGCTGTTTTTT. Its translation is CASSSKNTGELFF.

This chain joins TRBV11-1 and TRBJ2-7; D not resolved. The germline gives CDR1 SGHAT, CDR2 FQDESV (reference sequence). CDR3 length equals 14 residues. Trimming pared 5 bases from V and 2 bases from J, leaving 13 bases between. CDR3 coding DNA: TGTGCCAGCAGCGCCCCAAATGAGCCCTACGAGCAGTACTTC. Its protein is CASSAPNEPYEQYF. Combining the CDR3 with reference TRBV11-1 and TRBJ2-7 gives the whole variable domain EAEVAQSPRYKITEKSQAVAFWCDPISGHATLYWYRQILGQGPELLVQFQDESVVDDSQLPKDRFSAERLKGVDSTLKIQPAELGDSAMYLCASSAPNEPYEQYFGPGTRLTVT.

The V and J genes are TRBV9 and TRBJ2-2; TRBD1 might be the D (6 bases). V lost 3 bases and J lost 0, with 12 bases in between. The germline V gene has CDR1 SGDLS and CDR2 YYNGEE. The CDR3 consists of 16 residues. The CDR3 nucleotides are TGTGCCAGCAGCGCCGGACAGTTCGCGAACACCGGGGAGCTGTTTTTT. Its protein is CASSAGQFANTGELFF.

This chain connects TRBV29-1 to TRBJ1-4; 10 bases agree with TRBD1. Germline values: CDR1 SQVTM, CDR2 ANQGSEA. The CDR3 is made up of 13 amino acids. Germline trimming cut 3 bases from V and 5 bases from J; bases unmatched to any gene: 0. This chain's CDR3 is CSVEGQGNEKLFF. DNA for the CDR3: TGCAGCGTTGAGGGACAGGGGAATGAAAAACTGTTTTTT.

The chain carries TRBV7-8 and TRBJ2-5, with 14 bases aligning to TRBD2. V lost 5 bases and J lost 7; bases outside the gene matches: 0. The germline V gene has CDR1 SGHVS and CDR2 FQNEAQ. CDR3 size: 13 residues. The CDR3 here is CASSGLAGGTQYF. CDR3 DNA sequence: TGTGCCAGCAGCGGACTAGCGGGGGGGACCCAGTACTTC.

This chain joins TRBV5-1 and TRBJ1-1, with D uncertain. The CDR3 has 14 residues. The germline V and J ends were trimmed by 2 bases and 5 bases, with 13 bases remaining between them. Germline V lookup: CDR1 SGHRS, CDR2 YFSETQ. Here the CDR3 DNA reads TGCGCCAGCAGCTTTCTTACTAGGAGGACTGAAGCTTTCTTT. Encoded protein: CASSFLTRRTEAFF.

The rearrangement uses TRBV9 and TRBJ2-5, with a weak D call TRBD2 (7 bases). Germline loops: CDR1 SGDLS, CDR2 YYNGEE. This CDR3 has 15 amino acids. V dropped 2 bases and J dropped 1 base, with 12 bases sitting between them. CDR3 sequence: CASSVRGGLQETQYF. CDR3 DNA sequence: TGTGCCAGCAGCGTGAGGGGGGGCCTCCAAGAGACCCAGTACTTC.

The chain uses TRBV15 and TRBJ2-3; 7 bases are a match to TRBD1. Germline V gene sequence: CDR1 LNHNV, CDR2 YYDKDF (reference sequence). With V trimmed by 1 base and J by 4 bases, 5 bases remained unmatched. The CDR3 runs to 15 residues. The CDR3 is CATSRGQGRSDTQYF. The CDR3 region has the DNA TGTGCCACCAGCAGAGGACAGGGAAGGTCAGATACGCAGTATTTT.

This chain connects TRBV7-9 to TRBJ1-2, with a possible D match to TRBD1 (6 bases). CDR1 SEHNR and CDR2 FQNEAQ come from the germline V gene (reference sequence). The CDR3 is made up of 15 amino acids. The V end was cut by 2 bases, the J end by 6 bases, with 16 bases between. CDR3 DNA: TGTGCCAGCAGCTTACCGGGGGGGGCAGGCGATGGCTACACCTTC. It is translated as CASSLPGGAGDGYTF.

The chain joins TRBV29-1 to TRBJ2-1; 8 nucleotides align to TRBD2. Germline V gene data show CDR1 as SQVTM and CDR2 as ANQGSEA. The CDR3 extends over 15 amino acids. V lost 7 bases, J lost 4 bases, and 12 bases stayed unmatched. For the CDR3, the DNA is TGCAGCGCGACTCGGGGCGGGGGGATATACAATGAGCAGTTCTTC. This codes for CSATRGGGIYNEQFF.

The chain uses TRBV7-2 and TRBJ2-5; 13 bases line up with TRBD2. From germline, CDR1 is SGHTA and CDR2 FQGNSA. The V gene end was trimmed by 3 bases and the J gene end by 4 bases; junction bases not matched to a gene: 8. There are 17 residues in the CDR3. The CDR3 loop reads CASSLGIGLAGVETQYF. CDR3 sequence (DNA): TGTGCCAGCAGCTTGGGGATCGGACTAGCGGGAGTAGAGACCCAGTACTTC.

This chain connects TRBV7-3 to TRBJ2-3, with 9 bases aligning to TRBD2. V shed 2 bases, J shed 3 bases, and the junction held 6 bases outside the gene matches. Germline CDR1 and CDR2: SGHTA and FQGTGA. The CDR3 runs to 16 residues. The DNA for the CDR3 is TGTGCCAGCAGCTTATGGGCGGGGGGGAGGACAGATACGCAGTATTTT. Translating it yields CASSLWAGGRTDTQYF. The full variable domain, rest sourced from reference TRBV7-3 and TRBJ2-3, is GAGVSQTPSNKVTEKGKYVELRCDPISGHTALYWYRQSLGQGPEFLIYFQGTGAADDSGLPNDRFFAVRPEGSVSTLKIQRTERGDSAVYLCASSLWAGGRTDTQYFGPGTRLTVL.

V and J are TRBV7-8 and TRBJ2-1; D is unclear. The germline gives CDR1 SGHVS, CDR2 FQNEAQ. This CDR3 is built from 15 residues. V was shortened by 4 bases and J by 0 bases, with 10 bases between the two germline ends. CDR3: CASSSGLSSYNEQFF. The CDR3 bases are TGTGCCAGCAGCTCCGGTCTAAGCTCCTACAATGAGCAGTTCTTC.

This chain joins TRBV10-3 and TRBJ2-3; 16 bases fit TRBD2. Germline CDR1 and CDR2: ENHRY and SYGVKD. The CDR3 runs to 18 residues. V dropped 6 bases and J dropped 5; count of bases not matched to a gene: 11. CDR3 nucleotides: TGTGCCATCAGGAAAAAAGGGACTAGCGGGGGGGATGGAGATACGCAGTATTTT. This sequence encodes CAIRKKGTSGGDGDTQYF.

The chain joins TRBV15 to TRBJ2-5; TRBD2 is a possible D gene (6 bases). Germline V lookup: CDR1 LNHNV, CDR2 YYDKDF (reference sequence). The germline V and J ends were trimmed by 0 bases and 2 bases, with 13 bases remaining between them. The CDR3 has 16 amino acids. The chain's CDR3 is CATSRDRGGGQETQYF. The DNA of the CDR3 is TGTGCCACCAGCAGAGATCGAGGCGGAGGGCAAGAGACCCAGTACTTC.

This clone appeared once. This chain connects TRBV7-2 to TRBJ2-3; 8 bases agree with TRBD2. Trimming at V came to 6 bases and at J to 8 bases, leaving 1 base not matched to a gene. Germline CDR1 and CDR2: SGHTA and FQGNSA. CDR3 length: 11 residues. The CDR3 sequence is CASSLAGTQYF. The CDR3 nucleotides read TGTGCCAGCAGTCTAGCGGGTACGCAGTATTTT. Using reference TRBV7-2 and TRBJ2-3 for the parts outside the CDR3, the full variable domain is GAGVSQSPSNKVTEKGKDVELRCDPISGHTALYWYRQSLGQGLEFLIYFQGNSAPDKSGLPSDRFSAERTGGSVSTLTIQRTQQEDSAVYLCASSLAGTQYFGPGTRLTVL.

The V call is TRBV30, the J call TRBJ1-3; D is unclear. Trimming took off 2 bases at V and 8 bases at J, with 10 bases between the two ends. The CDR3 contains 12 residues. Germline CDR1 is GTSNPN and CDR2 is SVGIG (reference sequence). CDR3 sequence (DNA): TGTGCCTGGAGTATGAGTAGAGACACCATATATTTT. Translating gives CAWSMSRDTIYF.